This is a list of T cell receptor beta chains from one sample in a study of T cell clones after liver transplantation. Using immunoSEQ multiplex PCR, the repertoire was profiled, and TCRdb retains in-frame clones only, with some absent. The sample holds tens of thousands of clones, almost 95% seen once. The sample consisted of CD4+ T cells from blood, taken 25 months after liver transplant. Source of these receptors: a human patient who received a liver transplant. Some T cells may be transferred from the graft donor. CDR3s include the opening cysteine and the closing phenylalanine or tryptophan. Fields, in order: V gene, D gene, J gene, clone size, CDR3 DNA, CDR3 protein. The D gene is left open where the match is weak. Not all rows give a size; the values are once, few, many and, for expanded clones, a class.

>TRBV30|TRBD1|TRBJ1-5|.
TGTGCCTGGGGAGACAGGGGCTCATCCCAGCATTTT
CAWGDRGSSQHF
>TRBV19|.|TRBJ2-1|.
TGTGCCACCAGTAGAGCCGAAAACAATGAGCAGTTCTTC
CATSRAENNEQFF
>TRBV10-3|.|TRBJ2-7|.
TGTGCCATCAGTGAGTCGCCAGGATCCTACGAGCAGTACTTC
CAISESPGSYEQYF
>TRBV4-1|.|TRBJ1-6|once
TGCGCCAGCAGCCTCTATACTTCACCCCTCCACTTT
CASSLYTSPLHF
>TRBV28|.|TRBJ1-4|.
TGTGCCAGCAGTGTTAGAGTAGGCTACACAGTATTTTTT
CASSVRVGYTVFF
>TRBV7-8|TRBD2|TRBJ2-1|.
TGTGCCAGCAGCTTGGAGGGACTAGCGGGATACAATGAGCAGTTCTTC
CASSLEGLAGYNEQFF
>TRBV2|.|TRBJ1-6|.
TGTGCCAGCAGTGAATGGGAAGGGGCCTCGGGGTCACCCCTCCACTTT
CASSEWEGASGSPLHF
>TRBV6-1|TRBD2|TRBJ2-3|once
TGTGCCAGCCAGGATAGCGGGAGCGGGACAGATACGCAGTATTTT
CASQDSGSGTDTQYF
>TRBV5-6|.|TRBJ2-5|.
TGTGCCAGCAGTGTGAGCCCCTTGGACGGTTTGAGGGCCCAGTACTTC
CASSVSPLDGLRAQYF
>TRBV5-6|.|TRBJ1-2|once
TGTGCCAGCAGCCCGTCAGGGAGGCATGGCTACACCTTC
CASSPSGRHGYTF
>TRBV7-9|.|TRBJ2-1|.
TGTGCCAGCAGCTTCAGCGGCGAGCAGTTCTTC
CASSFSGEQFF
>TRBV6-5|.|TRBJ1-2|.
TGTGCCAGCAGTTACCGTCAGGGCCTCGGTGGCTACACCTTC
CASSYRQGLGGYTF
>TRBV10-3|TRBD2|TRBJ2-3|.
TGTGCCATCCGCAGCGGGAGGGGATCAGGATCTAGCACAGATACGCAGTATTTT
CAIRSGRGSGSSTDTQYF
>TRBV14|.|TRBJ2-7|.
TGTGCCAGCAGCCAAAACCTTCTCCAGGAGCAGTACTTC
CASSQNLLQEQYF
>TRBV7-2|.|TRBJ2-5|.
TGTGCCAGCAGCTTAGTGGGGAGACAGACCCAGTACTTC
CASSLVGRQTQYF
>TRBV11-3|TRBD2|TRBJ2-7|.
TGTGCCAGCAGCTTAGAAGGGACTAGCGACTACGAGCAGTACTTC
CASSLEGTSDYEQYF
>TRBV27|.|TRBJ2-3|once
TGTGCCAGCAGTTTCCTAAGCTACAACACAGATACGCAGTATTTT
CASSFLSYNTDTQYF
>TRBV5-1|.|TRBJ1-1|.
TGCGCCAGCAGCTTGAAGGGGGAAGCTTTCTTT
CASSLKGEAFF
>TRBV9|TRBD1|TRBJ1-2|.
TGTGCCAGCAGCGACCGGGACAGGGGGCGCGGCTATGGCTACACCTTC
CASSDRDRGRGYGYTF
>TRBV28|.|TRBJ2-3|.
TGTGCCAGCACTCGGGGCAGCACAGATACGCAGTATTTT
CASTRGSTDTQYF
>TRBV19|.|TRBJ1-2|.
TGTGCCAGTAGTACCCTAGGGAGGGGGAAGGACTATGGCTACACCTTC
CASSTLGRGKDYGYTF
>TRBV7-2|.|TRBJ1-5|.
TGTGCCAGCAGCCCCACTAGAACCCAGCCCCAGCATTTT
CASSPTRTQPQHF
>TRBV11-3|.|TRBJ1-2|.
TGTGCCAGCAGTCCGGTTGGGGGTGCGTATGGCTACACCTTC
CASSPVGGAYGYTF
>TRBV5-6|.|TRBJ1-6|.
TGTGCCAGCCAAGGGCAGGGGATTTGGTCACCCCTCCACTTT
CASQGQGIWSPLHF
>TRBV2|TRBD1|TRBJ2-7|.
TGTGCCAGCAGTGATCAGGGGGTCGGGTACGAGCAGTACTTC
CASSDQGVGYEQYF
>TRBV7-2|TRBD2|TRBJ2-7|.
TGTGCCAGCAGCTTAACGTCGGCGGGAGGGACCTACGAGCAGTACTTC
CASSLTSAGGTYEQYF
>TRBV5-6|TRBD2|TRBJ2-7|.
TGTGCCAGCAGCTTCCGGACTAGCGGGAATTCCTACGAGCAGTACTTC
CASSFRTSGNSYEQYF
>TRBV7-2|TRBD1|TRBJ1-5|once
TGTGCCAGCAGCTTAGAGGGACAGCAGCCCCAGCATTTT
CASSLEGQQPQHF
>TRBV15|.|TRBJ1-1|.
TGTGCCACCAGCAGAGATCGTGGGATAACTGAAGCTTTCTTT
CATSRDRGITEAFF
>TRBV7-3|.|TRBJ2-1|.
TGTGCCAGCAGCCTAGAGGGGACGGGGGAGCAGTTCTTC
CASSLEGTGEQFF
>TRBV7-8|.|TRBJ2-7|.
TGTGCCAGCAGCTTAGTAAGGGGCGAGCAGTACTTC
CASSLVRGEQYF
>TRBV7-2|.|TRBJ2-2|.
TGTGCCAGCAGCTTAGTAGCGGATAATACCGGGGAGCTGTTTTTT
CASSLVADNTGELFF
>TRBV6-1|.|TRBJ2-5|.
TGTGCCAGCAAACCAGGGGTGGAGACCCAGTACTTC
CASKPGVETQYF
>TRBV2|TRBD2|TRBJ2-5|.
TGTGCCAGCAGTAGCGGGAGGGAGACCCAGTACTTC
CASSSGRETQYF
>TRBV30|TRBD2|TRBJ2-1|.
TGTGCCTGGAGCGGAGGAGGACTAGCGGAAAACTACAATGAGCAGTTCTTC
CAWSGGGLAENYNEQFF
>TRBV29-1|.|TRBJ2-5|.
TGCAGCGTTGCGGGCAGGGCTCGAGAGACCCAGTACTTC
CSVAGRARETQYF
>TRBV18|.|TRBJ1-3|.
TGTGCCAGCTCACCAGCCAGGGGAACTGGAAACACCATATATTTT
CASSPARGTGNTIYF
>TRBV7-9|.|TRBJ2-7|.
TGTGCCAGCACCACTCTAGGTGAGCAGTACTTC
CASTTLGEQYF
>TRBV27|.|TRBJ1-5|.
TGTGCCAGCAGTTTATTTGCCGCATATAGCAATCAGCCCCAGCATTTT
CASSLFAAYSNQPQHF
>TRBV29-1|.|TRBJ1-1|.
TGCAGCGTTCTTTTACAGGGCCGGTACACTGAAGCTTTCTTT
CSVLLQGRYTEAFF
>TRBV29-1|TRBD2|TRBJ2-5|.
TGCAGCGTTGAGGACACTAGCGGGCGGCCGGGGGACCAGTACTTC
CSVEDTSGRPGDQYF
>TRBV7-2|.|TRBJ2-1|.
TGTGCCAGCAGCTTATGGGGCGGGGTGAGCTCCTACAATGAGCAGTTCTTC
CASSLWGGVSSYNEQFF
>TRBV18|.|TRBJ2-5|.
TGTGCCAGCTCACCGTCCCGAGGGTCTGCGGAGACCCAGTACTTC
CASSPSRGSAETQYF
>TRBV18|TRBD2|TRBJ2-1|.
TGTGCCAGCTCACCAAACCGACTAGCGGGCTACAATGAGCAGTTCTTC
CASSPNRLAGYNEQFF
>TRBV7-3|TRBD2|TRBJ2-3|.
TGTGCCAGCAGCCCCGGGACTAGCGGGAGTTTAAACACAGATACGCAGTATTTT
CASSPGTSGSLNTDTQYF
>TRBV19|TRBD1|TRBJ2-3|.
TGTGCCAGTAGTAGGAAACAGGGGACAGATACGCAGTATTTT
CASSRKQGTDTQYF
>TRBV5-4|TRBD1|TRBJ1-4|.
TGTGCCAGCAGCACGACAGGGGGCCCTAATGAAAAACTGTTTTTT
CASSTTGGPNEKLFF
>TRBV19|TRBD2|TRBJ2-2|.
TGTGCCAGTACCCCCCGGGGGGTCACCGGGGAGCTGTTTTTT
CASTPRGVTGELFF
>TRBV30|TRBD1|TRBJ1-6|.
TGTGCCTGGAGTCTGGGACAGGCGAAGCCACCCCTCCACTTT
CAWSLGQAKPPLHF
>TRBV2|.|TRBJ2-1|.
TGTGCCAGCAGGGGACTAGGGGGCAACAATGAGCAGTTCTTC
CASRGLGGNNEQFF
>TRBV19|TRBD1|TRBJ1-2|.
TGTGCCAGTCACCCGACAGGGGGTAACTATGGCTACACCTTC
CASHPTGGNYGYTF
>TRBV6-5|.|TRBJ2-1|.
TGTGCCAGCAGTCCTGACACCCCCTCCTACAATGAGCAGTTCTTC
CASSPDTPSYNEQFF